These T cell receptor beta chains were read from a single sample in a study of cytomegalovirus exposure and HLA in healthy donors. Profiling relied on immunoSEQ multiplex PCR, and the TCRdb table lists in-frame clones only, not all of them. The data contain fewer than 60,000 clones, roughly 77% of them seen just once; the ten biggest clones take up 3% to 4%. The sequencing input was PBMCs. These TCRs come from a woman aged 40-49 years in good health and CMV-seropositive. The CDR3 runs from the conserved cysteine through the conserved F or W. D genes are given only for firm matches. A row's size may be missing; if present it is once, few, many or a size class.

d_gene: .
v_gene: TRBV25-1
j_gene: TRBJ2-1
abundance: .
CDR3nt: TGTGCCCCTGGGGCGAGGATGAACTCTCTCCACTCCTACAATGAGCAGTTCTTC
CDR3aa: CAPGARMNSLHSYNEQFF

d_gene: TRBD1
v_gene: TRBV7-9
j_gene: TRBJ2-7
abundance: .
CDR3nt: TGTGCCAGCAGCTTAGGTGGGACAGGGGGATCCTACGAGCAGTACTTC
CDR3aa: CASSLGGTGGSYEQYF

d_gene: .
v_gene: TRBV19
j_gene: TRBJ2-7
abundance: .
CDR3nt: TGTGCCAGTAGAGAACAGGGATACGAGCAGTACTTC
CDR3aa: CASREQGYEQYF

d_gene: .
v_gene: TRBV6-4
j_gene: TRBJ1-2
abundance: .
CDR3nt: TGTGCCAGCAGTGAAACATCTAACTATGGCTACACCTTC
CDR3aa: CASSETSNYGYTF

d_gene: TRBD2
v_gene: TRBV4-3
j_gene: TRBJ2-3
abundance: .
CDR3nt: TGCGCCAGCAGCCAAGATCATACTAGCGGGATAAGCACAGATACGCAGTATTTT
CDR3aa: CASSQDHTSGISTDTQYF

d_gene: .
v_gene: TRBV5-1
j_gene: TRBJ1-1
abundance: .
CDR3nt: TGCGCCAGCAGCCGGACAGTTCGGGCCACTGAAGCTTTCTTT
CDR3aa: CASSRTVRATEAFF

d_gene: .
v_gene: TRBV5-1
j_gene: TRBJ2-7
abundance: once
CDR3nt: TGCGCCAGCAGCTTGACAGCGGCCAGAACCTACGAGCAGTACTTC
CDR3aa: CASSLTAARTYEQYF

d_gene: .
v_gene: TRBV5-1
j_gene: TRBJ1-1
abundance: .
CDR3nt: TGCGCCAGCAGCGCGACAGTGAACACTGAAGCTTTCTTT
CDR3aa: CASSATVNTEAFF

d_gene: TRBD1
v_gene: TRBV7-9
j_gene: TRBJ2-3
abundance: .
CDR3nt: TGTGCCAGCAGCTTGGGACAGTTCCGCACAGATACGCAGTATTTT
CDR3aa: CASSLGQFRTDTQYF

d_gene: .
v_gene: TRBV6-5
j_gene: TRBJ1-1
abundance: .
CDR3nt: TGTGCCAGCAGTTACTCGGCAGAGAACACTGAAGCTTTCTTT
CDR3aa: CASSYSAENTEAFF

d_gene: .
v_gene: TRBV29-1
j_gene: TRBJ2-5
abundance: .
CDR3nt: TGCAGCGTTGGTCTTGGGCAGGAGGAAGAGACCCAGTACTTC
CDR3aa: CSVGLGQEEETQYF

d_gene: .
v_gene: TRBV19
j_gene: TRBJ1-1
abundance: .
CDR3nt: TGTGCCAGTAGTATAGTAGCAGGGGCGGGTGAAGCTTTCTTT
CDR3aa: CASSIVAGAGEAFF

d_gene: .
v_gene: TRBV10-1
j_gene: TRBJ1-1
abundance: .
CDR3nt: TGCGCCAGCAGTGAAGGAGGGGTGAACACTGAAGCTTTCTTT
CDR3aa: CASSEGGVNTEAFF

d_gene: TRBD1
v_gene: TRBV7-2
j_gene: TRBJ1-2
abundance: .
CDR3nt: TGTGCCAGCAGCCCGGACAGGTTTAACTATGGCTACACCTTC
CDR3aa: CASSPDRFNYGYTF

d_gene: .
v_gene: TRBV5-4
j_gene: TRBJ1-2
abundance: once
CDR3nt: TGTGCCAGCAGCCATCATCAGGGTACGAGCTATGGCTACACCTTC
CDR3aa: CASSHHQGTSYGYTF

d_gene: TRBD1
v_gene: TRBV9
j_gene: TRBJ2-3
abundance: .
CDR3nt: TGTGCCAGCAGCGTAGAAACCCCGGGACAGGGGTTTAGCACAGATACGCAGTATTTT
CDR3aa: CASSVETPGQGFSTDTQYF

d_gene: .
v_gene: TRBV18
j_gene: TRBJ1-1
abundance: .
CDR3nt: TGTGCCAGCTCAGGCGCATCCGCGCGGGGCACTGAAGCTTTCTTT
CDR3aa: CASSGASARGTEAFF

d_gene: TRBD2
v_gene: TRBV7-2
j_gene: TRBJ2-5
abundance: .
CDR3nt: TGTGCCAGCAGCTTAGGGACTAGCGGGCAAGAGACCCAGTACTTC
CDR3aa: CASSLGTSGQETQYF

d_gene: TRBD2
v_gene: TRBV6-1
j_gene: TRBJ2-7
abundance: .
CDR3nt: TGTGCCAGCAGTGAATTCTCGGGACTAGCGGGGTGGTACGAGCAGTACTTC
CDR3aa: CASSEFSGLAGWYEQYF

d_gene: .
v_gene: TRBV5-1
j_gene: TRBJ2-5
abundance: .
CDR3nt: TGCGCCAGCAGCCCCCGCCCGGGGGAGCAAGAGACCCAGTACTTC
CDR3aa: CASSPRPGEQETQYF

d_gene: TRBD2
v_gene: TRBV5-5
j_gene: TRBJ2-7
abundance: .
CDR3nt: TGTGCCAGCAGCTTGGCCGGGACTAGCATACACGAGCAGTACTTC
CDR3aa: CASSLAGTSIHEQYF

d_gene: TRBD1
v_gene: TRBV11-2
j_gene: TRBJ1-1
abundance: .
CDR3nt: TGTGCCAGCAGCCTACAGGGGAAGAACACTGAAGCTTTCTTT
CDR3aa: CASSLQGKNTEAFF

d_gene: .
v_gene: TRBV5-4
j_gene: TRBJ2-5
abundance: .
CDR3nt: TGTGCCAGCAGCCGGGACCGGGGGGAGACCCAGTACTTC
CDR3aa: CASSRDRGETQYF

d_gene: .
v_gene: TRBV27
j_gene: TRBJ2-7
abundance: .
CDR3nt: TGTGCCAGCAGTGTGGGAGTTTCCTACGAGCAGTACTTC
CDR3aa: CASSVGVSYEQYF